Reported below is one TCR beta chain. The antigen is unknown. This entry is derived from a study of T cell responses to AZD1222 COVID-19 vaccine. Trimming at V came to 3 bases and at J to 4 bases, leaving 9 bases not matched to a gene. The CDR3 contains 16 residues. Germline lookup yields CDR1 SGHVS and CDR2 FNYEAQ. TCRdb's copy holds only in-frame clones and misses some; the assay was immunoSEQ multiplex PCR. This sample has 180,000 or so clones, with more than 85% found just once. The study's findings and limits: Two AZD1222 administrations were followed by greater Spike-specific TCR breadth and depth.

The genes are TRBV7-6 and TRBJ2-7; 10 bases agree with TRBD2. The source was peripheral blood, collected on day 0 of AZD1222 vaccination. The source is an adult in good health. CDR3 protein: CASSLGNPSGSYEQYF. In nucleotides, the CDR3 is TGTGCCAGCAGCTTGGGAAATCCTAGCGGGAGTTACGAGCAGTACTTC.